This T cell receptor (beta chain) was sequenced in a study of blood T cell repertoires in COVID-19. Overall study context: Italy, Spain and the United States were the sources of the convalescent and acute COVID-19 samples. T cells, B-cell-depleted T cells, or PBMCs provided the cDNA or gDNA that served as material.

V was cut by 9 bases and J by 4 bases, with 18 bases left in between. The length of the CDR3 is 14 residues. Germline-derived CDR1 and CDR2 are MNHEY and SVGAGI. The assay was immunoSEQ multiplex PCR, and TCRdb's table has in-frame clones only and misses some. The sample lists 70,000 or so clones, 80% to 90% occurring once. The chain combines TRBV6-5 with TRBJ1-2; D is undetermined. This TCR was sampled from a man in his 60s with acute or convalescent COVID-19. What was sequenced was peripheral blood. CDR3 residues: CASTGRGVRYGYTF. The CDR3 nucleotides read TGTGCCAGTACCGGACGCGGGGTCCGCTATGGCTACACCTTC.